This TCR beta chain derives from a study of CD8 T cells in ankylosing spondylitis. Whole-study findings and limits: In peripheral blood, disease-linked CD8+ clones occurred at relatively low frequencies. Matched ankylosing spondylitis synovial fluid reportedly showed significant enrichment of disease-linked clones. Some of these motif variants have turned up before, in reports on reactive arthritis synovial fluid and blood. A TCR beta motif of roughly eight highly homologous variants appeared characteristic of ankylosing spondylitis blood.

This clonotype turned up a few times. Its target is unknown. The length of the CDR3 is 16 residues. The germline gives CDR1 SGHKS, CDR2 YYEKEE (reference sequence). V was cut by 3 bases and J by 0 bases, with 13 bases left in between. TCRdb called the 5' RACE reads again in MiXCR, with one record for every CDR3 protein. The repertoire has around 770,000 distinct CDR3 sequences, 12% of them found once; the top ten carry about 0.49%. The chain combines TRBV5-5 with TRBJ2-4, with a possible D match to TRBD1 (5 bases). The sequencing input was blood, either unsorted or a sorted T cell fraction (not recorded which). The sequence came from a male donor with ankylosing spondylitis. The CDR3 sequence: CASSSRQLLAKNIQYF. In nucleotides, the CDR3 is TGTGCCAGCAGCTCCCGACAGCTGCTAGCCAAAAACATTCAGTACTTC.